A selection of T cell receptor beta chains follows, all from one sample in a study of human T cells and chemical hapten exposure. MiXCR was run by TCRdb on the RACE reads, yielding one entry per CDR3 protein. The table has about 77,000 distinct CDR3 sequences, 8.6% seen once. The specimen was whole blood. The receptor set was obtained from a female donor in good health. Some clones in this sample may be carry-over from other donors' samples. The CDR3 runs from the conserved cysteine through the conserved F or W. A D gene is named only where the DNA matches it firmly. Clone size is not always given. Where it is, it says once, few, many or a class for expanded clones.

NA	TRBJ1-5	TRBV7-8	few	CASSAAGTSNQPQHF	TGTGCCAGCAGCGCGGCAGGGACTAGCAATCAGCCCCAGCATTTT
TRBD1	TRBJ2-7	TRBV6-1	many	CASSGTGILYEQYF	TGTGCCAGCAGCGGGACAGGGATTCTCTACGAGCAGTACTTC
NA	TRBJ2-7	TRBV15	many	CATSRDTDYEQYF	TGTGCCACCAGCAGAGATACGGACTACGAGCAGTACTTC
TRBD1	TRBJ2-7	TRBV5-1	NA	CASSVHRGEQYF	TGCGCCAGCAGCGTGCACAGGGGCGAGCAGTACTTC
NA	TRBJ1-2	TRBV19	NA	CASSTPQGRKRNYGYTF	TGTGCCAGTAGTACTCCACAGGGTCGGAAGAGAAACTATGGCTACACCTTC
TRBD1	TRBJ1-4	TRBV4-2	few	CASSQVDRNNEKLFF	TGTGCCAGCAGCCAAGTGGACAGGAATAATGAAAAACTGTTTTTT
TRBD1	TRBJ1-5	TRBV6-2/TRBV6-3	few	CASSYGTDPQPQHF	TGTGCCAGCAGTTACGGGACAGATCCTCAGCCCCAGCATTTT
TRBD1	TRBJ1-1	TRBV6-2/TRBV6-3	many	CASSAPGQGATEAFF	TGTGCCAGCAGTGCCCCGGGACAGGGGGCCACTGAAGCTTTCTTT
NA	TRBJ2-3	TRBV7-8	NA	CASSLYLPSDTQYF	TGTGCCAGCAGCTTATACCTCCCTTCAGATACGCAGTATTTT
NA	TRBJ1-6	TRBV12-3/TRBV12-4	few	CASSGGVHNSPLHF	TGTGCCAGCAGTGGGGGGGTGCACAATTCACCCCTCCACTTT
NA	TRBJ2-4	TRBV12-3/TRBV12-4	many	CASSLDSRELEDF	TGTGCCAGCAGTTTAGATTCAAGGGAGTTAGAGGACTTC
TRBD2	TRBJ2-3	TRBV5-4	many	CASSVDGLAGTDTQYF	TGTGCCAGCAGCGTGGACGGACTAGCGGGCACAGATACGCAGTATTTT
TRBD2	TRBJ2-3	TRBV5-6	NA	CASSAGLGVDTQYF	TGTGCCAGCAGCGCAGGACTAGGTGTAGATACGCAGTATTTT
TRBD1	TRBJ2-1	TRBV4-1	few	CASSQDTGVPINEQFF	TGCGCCAGCAGCCAAGACACAGGGGTCCCCATCAATGAGCAGTTCTTC
NA	TRBJ1-5	TRBV6-1	few	CASRANQPQHF	TGTGCCAGCAGGGCAAATCAGCCCCAGCATTTT
TRBD1	TRBJ1-4	TRBV10-2	many	CASRLTGDGEKLFF	TGCGCCAGCAGGCTGACAGGGGACGGGGAAAAACTGTTTTTT
NA	TRBJ2-5	TRBV5-1	NA	CASSRDRLQETQYF	TGCGCCAGCAGTCGTGACAGGCTACAAGAGACCCAGTACTTC
TRBD2	TRBJ2-1	TRBV12-3/TRBV12-4	NA	CASSFTGGTNNEQFF	TGTGCCAGCAGTTTCACGGGGGGGACGAACAATGAGCAGTTCTTC
NA	TRBJ1-2	TRBV3-1	NA	CASSQGGNSNGYTF	TGTGCCAGCAGCCAAGGTGGGAACTCAAATGGCTACACCTTC
TRBD1	TRBJ1-1	TRBV10-3	NA	CAISAKGQGWGLNTEAFF	TGTGCCATCAGTGCAAAGGGACAGGGGTGGGGGTTGAACACTGAAGCTTTCTTT
NA	TRBJ1-1	TRBV11-2	NA	CASSSSYKWTEAFF	TGTGCCAGCAGCTCCAGTTACAAGTGGACTGAAGCTTTCTTT
NA	TRBJ2-6	TRBV7-6	few	CASSTGSGANVLTF	TGTGCCAGCAGCACAGGCTCTGGGGCCAACGTCCTGACTTTC